This is a list of T cell receptor beta chains from one sample in a study of OX40 agonist ivuxolimab in advanced cancers. Here immunoSEQ multiplex PCR was the method, and the copy in TCRdb shows in-frame clones only, minus some. There are around 57,000 clones in the sample; roughly 82% occur only once, and 2.4% lies in the top ten. The specimen was CD4+ or CD8+ T cells sorted from blood, collected in a trial of the OX40 agonist ivuxolimab. Every receptor here comes from an adult with an advanced solid tumor such as melanoma, head and neck, liver or kidney cancer. CDR3s include the opening cysteine and the closing phenylalanine or tryptophan.

V gene: TRBV19; CDR3 protein: CASQHRQGRQNIQYF
V gene: TRBV5-1; CDR3 protein: CASSPGDRTPTDTQYF
V gene: TRBV19; CDR3 protein: CASIGKGMMNTEAFF
V gene: TRBV15; CDR3 protein: CAAGTGGTTIPFF
V gene: TRBV4-2; CDR3 protein: CASSHPSGGQETQYF
V gene: TRBV27; CDR3 protein: CASSLNGQRNYGYTF
V gene: TRBV4-2; CDR3 protein: CASSQGTFTDTQYF
V gene: TRBV19; CDR3 protein: CASQRQSNSPLHF
V gene: TRBV7-2; CDR3 protein: CASSLTRGNTEAFF
V gene: TRBV9; CDR3 protein: CASSVDVGGLDTQYF
V gene: TRBV4-1; CDR3 protein: CASSQGTGGPSPLHF
V gene: TRBV15; CDR3 protein: CATSEGETQYF
V gene: TRBV5-1; CDR3 protein: CASSKGQGSSYNSPLHF
V gene: TRBV7-8; CDR3 protein: CASSLRSSTNEKLFF
V gene: TRBV7-9; CDR3 protein: CASSYLGQGTYEQYF
V gene: TRBV4-1; CDR3 protein: CASSQTSGGYEQYF
V gene: TRBV5-1; CDR3 protein: CASSLGNEKLFF
V gene: TRBV9; CDR3 protein: CASSVLAAGDTQYF
V gene: TRBV27; CDR3 protein: CASSPRDTGELFF
V gene: TRBV25-1; CDR3 protein: CASKGLGNTGELFF
V gene: TRBV7-2; CDR3 protein: CASSLGPVNTYEQYF
V gene: TRBV19; CDR3 protein: CASSSGTGRANTEAFF
V gene: TRBV28; CDR3 protein: CASNQPQHF
V gene: TRBV5-4; CDR3 protein: CASSSGQGRTDTQYF
V gene: TRBV6-6; CDR3 protein: CASSYSGGNEKLFF
V gene: TRBV5-1; CDR3 protein: CASSYSGVNRGSYEQYF
V gene: TRBV5-1; CDR3 protein: CASSWTSTGGTEAFF
V gene: TRBV5-1; CDR3 protein: CASSSVFGGGTDTQYF
V gene: TRBV13; CDR3 protein: CASSWGQGPEQYF
V gene: TRBV5-1; CDR3 protein: CASSLEPTGSSTDTQYF
V gene: TRBV10-3; CDR3 protein: CAISEPQVHEQYF
V gene: TRBV9; CDR3 protein: CASSADSQETQYF
V gene: TRBV10-3; CDR3 protein: CAIGTGQGVQETQYF
V gene: TRBV19; CDR3 protein: CASSIGPVANTGELFF
V gene: TRBV11-3; CDR3 protein: CASSLGGNTEAFF